The 15 T cell receptor beta chains reported below all come from one sample, sequenced in a study of memory CD4+ T cells and cytomegalovirus serostatus. The sort gate was single viable CD3+CD4+CD8-CD45RO+ cells for memory CD4+ T cells. Repertoires were generated with immunoSEQ multiplex PCR, while TCRdb's copy carries only in-frame clones and drops some. The sample carries approximately 70,000 clones, roughly three quarters recorded once. Sequenced input: memory CD4+ T cells from blood. Receptor source: an adult in good health and CMV-seropositive.

In this sample, this clone turned up a few times. The V and J genes are TRBV11-1 and TRBJ2-7; 12 nucleotides line up with TRBD2. With V trimmed by 5 bases and J by 2 bases, 4 bases remained unmatched. Germline V gene lookup returns CDR1 SGHAT and CDR2 FQDESV (reference sequence). The CDR3 consists of 15 residues. The CDR3 loop is CASSVRTSGTYEQYF. The CDR3 DNA is TGTGCCAGCAGCGTGAGGACTAGCGGGACCTACGAGCAGTACTTC.

This clone was found once. The chain uses TRBV5-1 and TRBJ2-1; D gene unclear. The CDR3 is 15 amino acids. V was trimmed by 2 bases and J by 0 bases, leaving 9 bases between them. Germline CDR1 reads SGHRS; CDR2 reads YFSETQ. In DNA, the CDR3 is TGCGCCAGCAGCTTCGACTCGAGCTCCTACAATGAGCAGTTCTTC. It codes for CASSFDSSSYNEQFF.

This clone was seen a single time. The rearrangement joins TRBV18 to TRBJ2-7, with 9 bases lining up with TRBD1. Germline CDR1 is KGHSH and CDR2 is LQKENI. Germline trimming cut 0 bases from V and 4 bases from J; bases unmatched to any gene: 7. The CDR3 is 16 residues long. The CDR3 DNA reads TGTGCCAGCTCACCACCGACAGGGGGAAATTTTTACGAGCAGTACTTC. Residues: CASSPPTGGNFYEQYF.

In DNA form, the CDR3 reads TGCGCCAGCAGCTTGGGGGGAGATCAAGGAGGCTACACCTTC. Its translation: CASSLGGDQGGYTF. The rearrangement uses TRBV5-1 and TRBJ1-2; no clear D. The CDR3 contains 14 residues. Trimming cost V 0 bases and J 8 bases, with 14 bases left between them. The germline gives CDR1 SGHRS, CDR2 YFSETQ. The full variable domain, in which reference TRBV5-1 and TRBJ1-2 provide the parts outside the CDR3, is KAGVTQTPRYLIKTRGQQVTLSCSPISGHRSVSWYQQTPGQGLQFLFEYFSETQRNKGNFPGRFSGRQFSNSRSEMNVSTLELGDSALYLCASSLGGDQGGYTFGSGTRLTVV.

This chain joins TRBV7-3 and TRBJ2-7, with D possibly being TRBD1 or TRBD2 (5 bases each). The CDR3 extends over 14 amino acids. Deletions cut 2 bases from V and 2 bases from J, with 10 bases between. Germline CDR1 is SGHTA and CDR2 is FQGTGA. The CDR3 coding sequence is TGTGCCAGCAGCTTAGGCCCGGGGCCCTACGAGCAGTACTTC. Translation gives CASSLGPGPYEQYF.

CDR3 amino acids: CAWSDLQFGPNYGYTF. CDR3 nucleotides: TGTGCCTGGAGTGACCTTCAATTCGGCCCCAACTATGGCTACACCTTC. The J gene is TRBJ1-2, the V gene TRBV30; no definite D call. The V gene's germline CDR1 is GTSNPN and CDR2 SVGIG (reference sequence). Trimming stripped 1 base from V and 2 bases from J, with 17 bases between. This CDR3 region has 16 residues.

This clone appeared a few times. V and J are TRBV21-1 and TRBJ1-2; the table's D call TRBD1 went unverified against the DNA. TRBV21-1 is designated a pseudogene. There are 16 residues in the CDR3. Here the CDR3 reads CASSKPGVGGAYGYTF. The CDR3 DNA is TGTGCCAGCAGCAAACCGGGGGTAGGGGGCGCATATGGCTACACCTTC.

The gene calls are TRBV18 and TRBJ2-3; D is perhaps TRBD2 (6 bases). This CDR3 has 15 amino acids. Trimming took 3 bases from V and 1 from J, leaving 11 bases between them. Germline assignment: CDR1 KGHSH and CDR2 LQKENI. The CDR3 DNA reads TGTGCCAGCTCACCTGCGGGGCAGGGCACAGATACGCAGTATTTT. It translates to CASSPAGQGTDTQYF.

The chain links TRBV5-1 to TRBJ2-5; a weak D match, TRBD1 (5 bases). Germline V gene sequence: CDR1 SGHRS, CDR2 YFSETQ. The V end lost 4 bases, the J end lost 0 bases, and 13 bases lay between the germline ends. This CDR3 comprises 15 residues. This chain's CDR3 is CASSPGHSYQETQYF. For the CDR3, the DNA is TGCGCCAGCAGCCCCGGACATTCGTACCAAGAGACCCAGTACTTC.

This clone was found once. The chain has TRBV5-4 and TRBJ1-3; no firm D call. The germline CDR1 and CDR2 sequences are SGHNT and YYREEE (reference sequence). V was shortened by 4 bases and J by 0 bases, with 17 bases between the two germline ends. The CDR3 runs 17 residues. The CDR3 loop is CASSPNGAASSGNTIYF. As DNA, the CDR3 is TGTGCCAGCAGCCCCAATGGAGCGGCAAGCTCTGGAAACACCATATATTTT.

The chain joins TRBV10-3 to TRBJ2-3, with D possibly matching TRBD1 (5 bases). CDR3 size: 14 residues. V lost 0 bases and J 1 base, leaving 5 bases between the germline ends. CDR1 is ENHRY and CDR2 is SYGVKD in the germline V gene. The CDR3 here is CAISESTGTDTQYF. CDR3 bases: TGTGCCATCAGTGAGTCGACAGGCACAGATACGCAGTATTTT.

The rearrangement joins TRBV7-9 to TRBJ1-2; D unresolved. V dropped 4 bases and J dropped 0 bases, with 12 bases sitting between them. This CDR3 has 15 amino acids. From germline, CDR1 is SEHNR and CDR2 FQNEAQ (reference sequence). This CDR3 reads CASSSPRAANYGYTF. CDR3 coding DNA: TGTGCCAGCAGCTCCCCTCGGGCGGCTAACTATGGCTACACCTTC.

This chain links TRBV28 with TRBJ1-5, with a weak D call TRBD1 (6 bases). Germline V gene sequence: CDR1 MDHEN, CDR2 SYDVKM. This CDR3 is built from 17 residues. V was pared by 5 bases and J by 3 bases, with 20 bases between. CDR3 DNA: TGTGCCAGCAGTCCTGCCGGGACAAAGAAGGCCAATCAGCCCCAGCATTTT. Amino acid sequence: CASSPAGTKKANQPQHF. The complete variable domain, with remaining parts taken from reference TRBV28 and TRBJ1-5, reads DVKVTQSSRYLVKRTGEKVFLECVQDMDHENMFWYRQDPGLGLRLIYFSYDVKMKEKGDIPEGYSVSREKKERFSLILESASTNQTSMYLCASSPAGTKKANQPQHFGDGTRLSIL.

This clone was seen a few times. V is TRBV28 and J is TRBJ2-2; D is perhaps TRBD1 (7 bases). The CDR3 sequence is 18 residues long. Looked up from germline, CDR1 is MDHEN and CDR2 is SYDVKM. V lost 2 bases and J lost 4, with 20 bases in between. The CDR3 DNA reads as TGTGCCAGCAGTTTACCCCACTGGACAGGAGGGAGCACCGGGGAGCTGTTTTTT. Translated, it gives CASSLPHWTGGSTGELFF.

The chain employs TRBV5-1 and TRBJ2-3; 8 bases match TRBD1. V shed 2 bases and J 2 bases; nucleotides not matched to a gene: 7. This CDR3 comprises 16 residues. The germline gives CDR1 SGHRS, CDR2 YFSETQ. CDR3 sequence reads: CASSLEGQGYTDTQYF. The CDR3 nucleotides read TGCGCCAGCAGCTTAGAAGGACAGGGTTACACAGATACGCAGTATTTT.